This T cell receptor (beta chain) emerged from a study of blood T cell repertoires in COVID-19. Turning to the study itself: Researchers got acute and convalescent COVID-19 samples from the United States, Italy and Spain. T cells, B-cell-depleted T cells, or PBMCs supplied cDNA or gDNA.

As handled by the study authors: Amplification of reference gene primers was used by the study to estimate nucleated cell counts. Libraries were prepared by immunoSEQ multiplex PCR; TCRdb keeps only in-frame clonotypes and omits some of them. V and J calls and clone size come straight from that table; D and trimming were deduced from the DNA. Of 150,000 to 200,000 clones listed, 65% to 85% are singletons. The V and J ends lost 9 bases and 4 bases respectively, with 13 bases between them. The CDR3 is 13 amino acids. This receptor was identified in a woman aged 80 or older with active or convalescent COVID-19. What was sequenced was peripheral blood. The rearrangement links TRBV12-3 or TRBV12-4 to TRBJ2-1, with D possibly matching TRBD2 (6 bases). As DNA, the CDR3 is TGTGCCAGTCGGCCGGGGACTTACAATGAGCAGTTCTTC. It specifies CASRPGTYNEQFF.